Shown below are 3 T cell receptor beta chains from a single sample sequenced in a study of blood T cell repertoires in COVID-19 (dated by TCRdb to the early 2020s). The library was built by means of the immunoSEQ multiplex PCR assay. Drawn from immuneACCESS, this table holds only the in-frame rearrangements with V and J called that TCRdb kept. Clones are partly lost; checked studies trace under half to an unresolved V gene and leave the rest unexplained. The sample table contains about 110,000 clones; only one count was recorded for 87% of them. The ten top clones hold more than 4% of the sample. Sequencing used peripheral blood. These receptors all stem from a human donor in a cohort sampled during active COVID-19.

This chain links TRBV5-6 with TRBJ1-5; D uncertain. CDR3 length: 14 amino acids. V lost 6 bases, J lost 0 bases, and 10 bases lay in between. Germline V gives CDR1 SGHDT, CDR2 YYEEEE. CDR3 protein: CASTRGGSNQPQHF. DNA for the CDR3: TGTGCCAGCACCAGAGGTGGTAGCAATCAGCCCCAGCATTTT. Based on the CDR3 plus reference TRBV5-6 and TRBJ1-5, the full variable domain is DAGVTQSPTHLIKTRGQQVTLRCSPKSGHDTVSWYQQALGQGPQFIFQYYEEEERQRGNFPDRFSGHQFPNYSSELNVNALLLGDSALYLCASTRGGSNQPQHFGDGTRLSIL.

The chain recombines TRBV5-6 with TRBJ2-1; weak D call: TRBD1 (6 bases). The CDR3 is 13 amino acids. The V end was cut by 3 bases, the J end by 8 bases, with 12 bases between. The germline gives CDR1 SGHDT, CDR2 YYEEEE. CDR3 nucleotide sequence: TGTGCCAGCAGCTGGGCATCAGGGGATGAGCAGTTCTTC. This encodes CASSWASGDEQFF.

The rearrangement links TRBV6-5 to TRBJ2-1, with unresolved D. Germline-derived CDR1 and CDR2 are MNHEY and SVGAGI. CDR3 length: 13 residues. Between the trimmed V and J ends, which lost 4 bases and 15 bases, there was a span of 19 bases. The CDR3 nucleotides read TGTGCCAGCAGTTCATCCGGAAAGACAACCGGGTTCTTC. Protein product: CASSSSGKTTGFF.